This TCR beta chain came from a study of cytotoxic CD8 clonotypes in ibrutinib-treated CLL. In the study overall: The average sample held roughly 240,000 productive templates and 94,082 productive rearrangements.

Germline V CDR1 and CDR2: SGHRS, YFSETQ. Trimming cost V 6 bases and J 4 bases, with 16 bases left between them. This CDR3 is 14 amino acids long. This clone has a single count. Its specificity is not known. Sequencing was performed with immunoSEQ multiplex PCR; in TCRdb, only in-frame clones are kept and a portion is missing. The data show approximately 320,000 clones, with 67% seen just once and around 6.6% held by the top ten. Study-wide results and caveats: Clonality showed a rise at ibrutinib response that reversed toward baseline at progression.

This chain links TRBV5-1 with TRBJ1-1; weak D call: TRBD1 (5 bases). The receptor comes from a human donor with chronic lymphocytic leukemia. Sample: PBMCs, taken after 36 months of ibrutinib treatment. The CDR3 nucleotides are TGCGCCAGCATGGGGGGTTCGGTCGGCACTGAAGCTTTCTTT. Its protein product is CASMGGSVGTEAFF.